These 29 T cell receptor beta chains share one sample of origin, sequenced in a study of PD-1 blockade in classical Hodgkin lymphoma. The time point here: cycle 4 day 1 (C4D1), after 6 weeks of nivolumab. After autologous stem cell transplantation all patients relapsed, and prior brentuximab vedotin exposure differed between cohorts. Some clones are missing from TCRdb's copy, which holds only in-frame ones; the method was immunoSEQ multiplex PCR. The sample contains roughly 96,000 clones, about 93% of which appear only once. The starting material was peripheral blood mononuclear cells (PBMCs), obtained before the fourth cycle of nivolumab. Source of these receptors: a human donor with classical Hodgkin lymphoma.

This clone appeared a few times. The chain is built from TRBV28 and TRBJ1-2, with unresolved D. The CDR3 has 15 amino acids. The V end was cut by 3 bases, the J end by 6 bases, with 17 bases between. The germline V gene has CDR1 MDHEN and CDR2 SYDVKM. For the CDR3, the DNA is TGTGCCAGCAGTTTTGTTCCGGGGTTCGGGAATGGCTACACCTTC. Translating gives CASSFVPGFGNGYTF.

The chain has TRBV6-5 and TRBJ2-7, with 10 bases identical to TRBD2. The germline V gene encodes CDR1 MNHEY and CDR2 SVGAGI. Losses at the gene ends were 0 bases for V and 5 bases for J; bases not matched to a gene: 4. The CDR3 sequence is 15 residues long. The CDR3 loop reads CASSYSQAGGHEQYF. As DNA, the CDR3 is TGTGCCAGCAGTTACTCACAAGCGGGAGGGCACGAGCAGTACTTC.

The V gene is TRBV7-8, the J gene TRBJ1-5; TRBD1 aligns across 8 bases. CDR3 length: 14 residues. Germline V gene lookup returns CDR1 SGHVS and CDR2 FQNEAQ. V lost 5 bases, J lost 6 bases, and 6 bases stayed unmatched. CDR3 sequence reads: CASSPPGGGQPQHF. The CDR3 DNA reads as TGTGCCAGCAGCCCCCCAGGGGGCGGTCAGCCCCAGCATTTT.

The DNA for the CDR3 is TGTGCCAGCAGCGTAGGTCAGGGCTATGGCTACACCTTC. It yields the protein CASSVGQGYGYTF. V is TRBV9 and J is TRBJ1-2; D perhaps matches TRBD1 (5 bases). This CDR3 comprises 13 residues. Looked up from germline, CDR1 is SGDLS and CDR2 is YYNGEE. Trimming left V 0 bases short and J 4 bases short, with 7 bases between.

DNA of the CDR3: TGTGCCAGCTCACCACCCGCAGGGCGCTACGAGCAGTACTTC. This translates into CASSPPAGRYEQYF. This chain uses TRBV18 with TRBJ2-7; weak D call: TRBD1 (5 bases). Germline lookup yields CDR1 KGHSH and CDR2 LQKENI. V lost 0 bases to trimming and J lost 3 bases, with 9 bases between them. The CDR3 covers 14 residues.

The V call is TRBV4-1, the J call TRBJ2-2; D possibly corresponds to TRBD2 (8 bases). Germline V gives CDR1 MGHRA, CDR2 YSYEKL. This CDR3 spans 20 amino acids. Trimming shortened V by 3 bases and J by 4 bases, and 27 bases separated the two germline ends. Here the CDR3 reads CASSHLLLGGAAGGTGELFF. The CDR3 DNA sequence: TGCGCCAGCAGCCATCTTCTTCTCGGGGGGGCGGCAGGGGGCACCGGGGAGCTGTTTTTT.

The V call is TRBV4-1, the J call TRBJ2-7; maybe TRBD2 (5 bases). Germline values: CDR1 MGHRA, CDR2 YSYEKL. The CDR3 consists of 15 residues. The ends were cut back, 1 base at V and 5 bases at J, with 15 bases in the middle. The CDR3 DNA follows: TGCGCCAGCAGCCAAGTACTAGTTCCGCTTCACGAGCAGTACTTC. It codes for CASSQVLVPLHEQYF.

Only a few counts were recorded for this clone. V gene TRBV7-9 combines with J gene TRBJ2-5; no definite D call. The V gene's germline CDR1 is SEHNR and CDR2 FQNEAQ (reference sequence). The CDR3 extends over 14 amino acids. Trimming removed 5 bases from V and 1 base from J, with 11 bases in between. Here the CDR3 DNA reads TGTGCCAGCAGCAAAGAACTCCTCCAAGAGACCCAGTACTTC. Amino acids: CASSKELLQETQYF. Combining the CDR3 with reference TRBV7-9 and TRBJ2-5 gives the whole variable domain DTGVSQNPRHKITKRGQNVTFRCDPISEHNRLYWYRQTLGQGPEFLTYFQNEAQLEKSRLLSDRFSAERPKGSFSTLEIQRTEQGDSAMYLCASSKELLQETQYFGPGTRLLVL.

The chain carries TRBV10-3 and TRBJ1-2, with a tentative D call TRBD1 (6 bases). Per the germline V gene, CDR1 is ENHRY and CDR2 is SYGVKD. V was clipped by 6 bases and J by 5 bases, with 16 bases between them. CDR3 length equals 14 residues. Here the CDR3 DNA reads TGTGCCATCAGAATAACCTCGGACAGTTATGGCTACACCTTC. Residues: CAIRITSDSYGYTF.

The chain is built from TRBV30 and TRBJ2-5; 8 bases map to TRBD1. Germline V gives CDR1 GTSNPN, CDR2 SVGIG (reference sequence). V trimming: 1 base; J trimming: 1 base; junction bases outside the gene matches: 14. CDR3 size: 18 residues. The CDR3 region is CAWSGTGTLGHLQETQYF. The CDR3 DNA is TGTGCCTGGAGTGGGACAGGGACATTGGGCCATCTCCAAGAGACCCAGTACTTC. The full variable domain, with the rest looked up from reference TRBV30 and TRBJ2-5, is SQTIHQWPATLVQPVGSPLSLECTVEGTSNPNLYWYRQAAGRGLQLLFYSVGIGQISSEVPQNLSASRPQDRQFILSSKKLLLSDSGFYLCAWSGTGTLGHLQETQYFGPGTRLLVL.

The rearrangement joins TRBV19 to TRBJ1-2, with D perhaps matching TRBD1 (6 bases). V was clipped by 10 bases and J by 8 bases, with 26 bases between them. Germline lookup yields CDR1 LNHDA and CDR2 SQIVND (reference sequence). There are 15 residues in the CDR3. In DNA, the CDR3 is TGTGCCACATCACGAGGGGGGGGCTCGGACGTGGGCTACACCTTC. Its protein product is CATSRGGGSDVGYTF.

This chain connects TRBV7-9 to TRBJ2-7; 13 bases agree with TRBD2. Germline loops: CDR1 SEHNR, CDR2 FQNEAQ (reference sequence). The CDR3 extends over 17 amino acids. Trimming took 3 bases from V and 2 from J; bases not matched to a gene: 7. The CDR3 region is CASSFGLAGAATYEQYF. In nucleotides, the CDR3 is TGTGCCAGCAGCTTCGGACTAGCGGGAGCAGCGACCTACGAGCAGTACTTC.

The J gene is TRBJ2-5, the V gene TRBV2; TRBD2 agrees at 13 bases. CDR3 length: 14 amino acids. The J segment lost 4 bases and the V segment lost 7 bases, leaving 3 bases of the junction unmatched. The V gene's germline CDR1 is SNHLY and CDR2 FYNNEI. CDR3 region: CASKLAGGGETQYF. The CDR3 DNA follows: TGTGCCAGCAAACTAGCGGGAGGGGGAGAGACCCAGTACTTC.

The chain carries TRBV28 and TRBJ2-3; tentative D call: TRBD1 (6 bases). Germline V gene data show CDR1 as MDHEN and CDR2 as SYDVKM. Trimming cost V 9 bases and J 2 bases, with 18 bases left between them. This CDR3 contains 15 residues. CDR3 loop: CASCAGQYVTDTQYF. CDR3 bases: TGTGCCAGTTGTGCCGGACAGTATGTCACAGATACGCAGTATTTT.

The chain couples TRBV6-4 to TRBJ1-3; 9 bases agree with TRBD1. CDR3 size: 15 residues. Per germline, CDR1 MRHNA and CDR2 SNTAGT. V lost 4 bases and J lost 4; bases outside the gene matches: 5. In DNA form, the CDR3 reads TGTGCCAGCAGTGCTGGGACAGGGTTCGGAAACACCATATATTTT. Translation: CASSAGTGFGNTIYF.

This chain uses TRBV7-3 with TRBJ2-7, with D possibly TRBD1 on 6 matching bases. CDR1 and CDR2 (germline): SGHTA, FQGTGA. The CDR3 sequence is 14 residues long. V was trimmed by 5 bases and J by 3 bases, leaving 14 bases between them. The CDR3 coding sequence is TGTGCCAGCAGCCACCTGGGCAGGGGCTACGAGCAGTACTTC. It codes for CASSHLGRGYEQYF. Variable domain in full (rest from reference TRBV7-3 and TRBJ2-7): GAGVSQTPSNKVTEKGKYVELRCDPISGHTALYWYRQSLGQGPEFLIYFQGTGAADDSGLPNDRFFAVRPEGSVSTLKIQRTERGDSAVYLCASSHLGRGYEQYFGPGTRLTVT.

J is TRBJ2-3 and V is TRBV7-6, with D perhaps matching TRBD2 (5 bases). V lost 1 base and J lost 1, with 12 bases in between. Germline loops: CDR1 SGHVS, CDR2 FNYEAQ. This CDR3 has 16 residues. This CDR3 reads CASSLDAREGTDTQYF. In DNA, the CDR3 is TGTGCCAGCAGCTTAGATGCGAGGGAAGGCACAGATACGCAGTATTTT.

The CDR3, as DNA: TGTGCCAGTAGTATAAACCACGACAGGGCCTACGAGCAGTACTTC. This gives the protein CASSINHDRAYEQYF. V gene TRBV19 combines with J gene TRBJ2-7; 7 bases agree with TRBD1. Germline loops: CDR1 LNHDA, CDR2 SQIVND (reference sequence). The CDR3 totals 15 residues. Trimming took 2 bases from V and 2 from J; bases not matched to a gene: 6.

The CDR3 is CASSLGRQPQHF. Here the CDR3 DNA reads TGTGCCAGCAGCTTAGGACGTCAGCCCCAGCATTTT. The V gene is TRBV7-9, the J gene TRBJ1-5; D gene ambiguous. CDR1 and CDR2 from the germline V gene are SEHNR and FQNEAQ (reference sequence). This CDR3 has 12 residues. V shed 1 base and J shed 6 bases, with 4 bases lying between them.

The gene calls are TRBV30 and TRBJ2-1; D call uncertain. The V end lost 4 bases, the J end lost 9 bases, and 10 bases lay between the germline ends. The CDR3 is 11 amino acids. The germline gives CDR1 GTSNPN, CDR2 SVGIG (reference sequence). CDR3 amino acids: CAWTTGVEQFF. The CDR3 nucleotides are TGTGCCTGGACGACCGGTGTTGAGCAGTTCTTC.

The chain links TRBV7-2 to TRBJ1-3; D is possibly TRBD1 (6 bases). Germline values: CDR1 SGHTA, CDR2 FQGNSA. The CDR3 is made up of 15 amino acids. Deletions cut 4 bases from V and 0 bases from J, with 10 bases between. The CDR3 sequence: CASSSGQNSGNTIYF. The CDR3 DNA is TGTGCCAGCAGCTCCGGACAGAACTCTGGAAACACCATATATTTT.

The chain combines TRBV7-9 with TRBJ1-2, with a tentative D call TRBD1 (6 bases). Germline V gene sequence: CDR1 SEHNR, CDR2 FQNEAQ (reference sequence). The CDR3 spans 16 residues. V lost 5 bases and J 2 bases, leaving 18 bases between the germline ends. CDR3 sequence: CASSPKGGAENYGYTF. Here the CDR3 DNA reads TGTGCCAGCAGCCCTAAGGGGGGGGCGGAAAACTATGGCTACACCTTC.

The genes are TRBV27 and TRBJ1-2; 11 bases align to TRBD1. The CDR3 is 16 amino acids. Germline V lookup: CDR1 MNHEY, CDR2 SMNVEV (reference sequence). V trimming: 3 bases; J trimming: 4 bases; junction bases outside the gene matches: 7. CDR3 nucleotides: TGTGCCAGCAGTTTCAGAGGACAGGGGGCCAGCTATGGCTACACCTTC. Its translation: CASSFRGQGASYGYTF.

V usage is TRBV9 and J usage is TRBJ2-1; 9 nucleotides line up with TRBD2. The trim removed 4 bases at V and 7 bases at J, leaving 6 bases unmatched. CDR1 is SGDLS, CDR2 YYNGEE, per germline. The CDR3 totals 14 residues. The chain's CDR3 is CASSPTSGGNEQFF. CDR3 coding DNA: TGTGCCAGCAGCCCGACTAGCGGAGGGAATGAGCAGTTCTTC.

The rearrangement uses TRBV10-2 and TRBJ2-7; 14 bases line up with TRBD2. CDR1 is WSHSY and CDR2 is SAAADI in the germline V gene. V was pared by 0 bases and J by 2 bases, with 9 bases of the junction left unmatched. The length of the CDR3 is 19 residues. CDR3 residues: CASSESTSGRVRGTYEQYF. Written as DNA, the CDR3 is TGCGCCAGCAGTGAGTCGACTAGCGGGAGGGTTCGGGGAACCTACGAGCAGTACTTC.

The chain combines TRBV19 with TRBJ2-1; 7 positions agree with TRBD1. In germline, CDR1 is LNHDA, CDR2 SQIVND (reference sequence). Unmatched junction bases numbered 4, after V lost 4 bases and J lost 4 bases. CDR3 length: 14 residues. The CDR3 loop is CASSTQQGYNEQFF. The CDR3 DNA is TGTGCCAGTAGTACCCAACAGGGGTACAATGAGCAGTTCTTC.

CDR3 loop: CSVEGQTYEQYF. The DNA for the CDR3 is TGCAGCGTTGAGGGACAGACCTACGAGCAGTACTTC. The chain links TRBV29-1 to TRBJ2-7; 7 bases line up with TRBD1. The germline CDR1 and CDR2 sequences are SQVTM and ANQGSEA. The CDR3 consists of 12 residues. J lost 2 bases, V lost 3 bases, and 1 base had no gene match.

This chain uses TRBV19 with TRBJ1-2, with D unclear. The CDR3 sequence is 14 residues long. Germline V lookup: CDR1 LNHDA, CDR2 SQIVND (reference sequence). V gave up 5 bases and J gave up 4 bases, with 14 bases separating them. CDR3 sequence (DNA): TGTGCCAGTAGTTTGCGGGGTAGGCCCTATGGCTACACCTTC. Protein sequence: CASSLRGRPYGYTF.

As to this clone: A read error may produce the germline difference seen at one junction end. CDR3 nucleotide sequence: TGTGCCAGCAGCGAAGGGAGGAACACCATATATTTT. Protein product: CASSEGRNTIYF. The V gene is TRBV6-1, the J gene TRBJ1-3; unclear D gene. The germline V gene has CDR1 MNHNS and CDR2 SASEGT. The CDR3 length is 12 residues.